Shown below are 16 T cell receptor beta chains from a single sample sequenced in a study of blood T cell dynamics during melanoma immunotherapy. Time point described: week 3, after first cycle of checkpoint inhibitor. Produced via immunoSEQ multiplex PCR; TCRdb's table is partial and in-frame only. The data hold around 6,400 clones, with nearly 90% observed a single time. Sequenced material: blood, taken from a patient treated with checkpoint blockade. These receptors came from a human donor with melanoma.

This clone was observed once. This rearrangement joins TRBV5-1 to TRBJ2-5; possibly TRBD2 for D (5 bases). Germline V gene lookup returns CDR1 SGHRS and CDR2 YFSETQ. Trimming cost V 2 bases and J 5 bases, with 19 bases left between them. This CDR3 has 16 amino acids. The CDR3 DNA reads TGCGCCAGCAGCTTAACTAATGCGGGCGGCCGGGAGACCCAGTACTTC. It yields the protein CASSLTNAGGRETQYF. Together with reference TRBV5-1 and TRBJ2-5, the CDR3 gives the full variable domain: KAGVTQTPRYLIKTRGQQVTLSCSPISGHRSVSWYQQTPGQGLQFLFEYFSETQRNKGNFPGRFSGRQFSNSRSEMNVSTLELGDSALYLCASSLTNAGGRETQYFGPGTRLLVL.

The V call is TRBV6-5, the J call TRBJ2-5, with D uncertain. Germline V gene lookup returns CDR1 MNHEY and CDR2 SVGAGI. Trimming took off 5 bases at V and 5 bases at J, with 18 bases between the two ends. The CDR3 extends over 15 amino acids. CDR3: CASSPRPLGRETQYF. The CDR3 DNA follows: TGTGCCAGCAGTCCGCGTCCTTTAGGTCGGGAGACCCAGTACTTC.

The chain couples TRBV5-4 to TRBJ1-1, with TRBD1 matching over 7 bases. V dropped 0 bases and J dropped 1; count of bases not matched to a gene: 3. Looked up from germline, CDR1 is SGHNT and CDR2 is YYREEE (reference sequence). The CDR3 spans 15 residues. The DNA for the CDR3 is TGTGCCAGCAGCTTGGTAGGGGGCGAGAACACTGAAGCTTTCTTT. This gives the protein CASSLVGGENTEAFF.

This clone was picked up one time. The V gene is TRBV19, the J gene TRBJ2-5; D is perhaps TRBD1 (5 bases). Trimming shortened V by 3 bases and J by 4 bases, and 12 bases separated the two germline ends. Germline CDR1 LNHDA, CDR2 SQIVND (reference sequence). The CDR3 totals 14 residues. The CDR3 nucleotides read TGTGCCAGTAGTATGGCAGGGTTCGGAGAGACCCAGTACTTC. Its protein is CASSMAGFGETQYF. The full variable domain, completed using reference TRBV19 and TRBJ2-5, is DGGITQSPKYLFRKEGQNVTLSCEQNLNHDAMYWYRQDPGQGLRLIYYSQIVNDFQKGDIAEGYSVSREKKESFPLTVTSAQKNPTAFYLCASSMAGFGETQYFGPGTRLLVL.

The V and J genes are TRBV18 and TRBJ2-3; 9 bases fit TRBD2. Germline CDR1 is KGHSH and CDR2 is LQKENI. The V segment lost 8 bases and the J segment 6 bases; nucleotides outside the gene matches: 15. The CDR3 has 16 residues. The CDR3, as DNA: TGTGCCAGCCGCCCTCCGACTAGCGGCCTTAGGGATACGCAGTATTTT. Amino acid sequence: CASRPPTSGLRDTQYF.

This clone was seen a handful of times. The CDR3 protein is CASSERRVAWQPQHF. The DNA for the CDR3 is TGTGCCAGCAGTGAGCGGAGGGTTGCGTGGCAGCCCCAGCATTTT. This chain uses TRBV2 with TRBJ1-5; D gene uncertain. CDR1 and CDR2 (germline): SNHLY, FYNNEI. The CDR3 contains 15 residues. V was shortened by 3 bases and J by 7 bases, with 16 bases between the two germline ends.

V gene TRBV10-3 combines with J gene TRBJ2-5, with 7 nucleotides matching TRBD1. J gave up 7 bases and V 6 bases, and 17 bases lay outside the gene matches. The CDR3 is 16 amino acids. Germline V lookup: CDR1 ENHRY, CDR2 SYGVKD. The CDR3 here is CAISTLSGTEGGTQYF. In nucleotides, the CDR3 is TGTGCCATCAGCACACTCTCCGGGACAGAGGGTGGGACCCAGTACTTC.

This chain joins TRBV7-7 and TRBJ2-1; possible D gene TRBD1, 6 bases. The CDR3 consists of 14 residues. The germline gives CDR1 SSHAT, CDR2 FNYEAQ (reference sequence). Trimming took 3 bases from V and 5 from J, leaving 11 bases between them. In DNA form, the CDR3 reads TGTGCCAGCAGCTTCCAGCCAGGGGACAATGAGCAGTTCTTC. Its translation is CASSFQPGDNEQFF.

This clone appeared a single time. V and J are TRBV5-1 and TRBJ1-1; D might be TRBD1 (5 bases). The CDR3 spans 16 residues. Deletions cut 0 bases from V and 6 bases from J, with 18 bases between. Germline values: CDR1 SGHRS, CDR2 YFSETQ. The DNA for the CDR3 is TGCGCCAGCAGCTTGGCCGGGCGGCGGGCAGGGCCTGAAGCTTTCTTT. Its protein is CASSLAGRRAGPEAFF.

The chain combines TRBV7-8 with TRBJ2-3; maybe TRBD2 (6 bases). The CDR3 length is 17 residues. From germline, CDR1 is SGHVS and CDR2 FQNEAQ. V dropped 3 bases and J dropped 6 bases, with 22 bases sitting between them. DNA of the CDR3: TGTGCCAGCAGCTTGGTGGGTAGCGGCCCCGGAGGGGATACGCAGTATTTT. It encodes CASSLVGSGPGGDTQYF.

This chain connects TRBV10-3 to TRBJ1-4; 9 bases are shared with TRBD1. Losses at the gene ends were 3 bases for V and 8 bases for J; bases not matched to a gene: 7. This CDR3 comprises 15 residues. CDR1 and CDR2 (germline): ENHRY, SYGVKD. This chain's CDR3 is CAISDVGTGSEKLFF. CDR3 bases: TGTGCCATCAGTGACGTGGGGACAGGGAGCGAAAAACTGTTTTTT.

The table lists this clone with a count of one. The V call is TRBV5-1, the J call TRBJ2-5; tentative D call: TRBD2 (6 bases). The J call could be wrong; TRBJ2-7 is a better fit for the DNA end. The germline V gene encodes CDR1 SGHRS and CDR2 YFSETQ. The CDR3 length is 14 residues. DNA of the CDR3: TGCGCCAGCAGCTTGTTCCCGGGGGTCTACGAGCAGTACTTC. Its protein product is CASSLFPGVYEQYF.

This chain links TRBV20-1 with TRBJ2-3; tentative D call: TRBD2 (5 bases). The CDR3 consists of 10 residues. Germline V gene data show CDR1 as DFQATT and CDR2 as SNEGSKA (reference sequence). Trimming shortened V by 5 bases and J by 9 bases, and 9 bases separated the two germline ends. The CDR3 here is CSAFSGTQYF. CDR3 DNA: TGCAGTGCTTTCTCGGGGACGCAGTATTTT.

This chain links TRBV10-1 with TRBJ1-5, with 11 nucleotides matching TRBD1. CDR1 and CDR2 from the germline V gene are WNHNN and SYGVQD (reference sequence). This CDR3 has 16 amino acids. J gave up 7 bases and V 8 bases, and 13 bases lay outside the gene matches. The CDR3 region is CASLGQGARLNQPQHF. In nucleotides, the CDR3 is TGCGCCAGCCTAGGACAGGGGGCCAGGCTAAACCAGCCCCAGCATTTT.

This clone came up a few times. The chain employs TRBV18 and TRBJ1-4; D call uncertain. The CDR3 has 14 amino acids. Trimming removed 8 bases at V and 3 bases at J, with 13 bases between. The germline V gene encodes CDR1 KGHSH and CDR2 LQKENI. The CDR3 sequence: CASRESGSNEKLFF. The CDR3 region has the DNA TGTGCCAGCCGAGAGTCGGGGTCTAATGAAAAACTGTTTTTT.

The rearrangement joins TRBV7-6 to TRBJ2-7, with a tentative D call TRBD1 (6 bases). Germline-derived CDR1 and CDR2 are SGHVS and FNYEAQ. Trimming took 5 bases from V and 4 from J, leaving 9 bases between them. This CDR3 comprises 12 residues. The DNA for the CDR3 is TGTGCCAGCAGCCCCACAGGGTACGAGCAGTACTTC. It translates to CASSPTGYEQYF.